A single sample gave rise to the 13 T cell receptor beta chains below, sequenced in a study of tumor-infiltrating lymphocytes in primary liver carcinoma. Unsorted bulk tissue, about 18-32 mg of it, served as the source for co-extraction of RNA and DNA. With roughly 540 ng total RNA as template and a constant-region primer, TCR beta cDNA was made. Libraries for TCR beta were built through three nested multiplex PCR rounds, which together made up a slightly modified ARM-PCR procedure. Both of the initial two PCR rounds ran for about 9 cycles and employed TRBV1-TRBV30 forward primers alongside a C-beta reverse primer. TCRdb fed the multiplex PCR reads into MiXCR, producing one record per CDR3 protein. The sample carries roughly 120,000 distinct CDR3 sequences, 55% to 75% recorded once. Sequencing input: liver tumor tissue from sampling region 1. Stated subset: tumor region T1, superior pole. Receptor source: a woman aged 60-75 years with primary liver carcinoma and hepatitis B virus infection.

As concerns this clonotype: This may be a read error: a much more frequent sequence differs by one nucleotide. The chain is built from TRBV6-6 and TRBJ2-5; possibly TRBD2 for D (6 bases). Germline values: CDR1 MNHNY, CDR2 SVGAGI (reference sequence). The CDR3 spans 13 residues. The CDR3: CASSLRDWETLYF. CDR3 nucleotide sequence: TGTGCCAGCAGTTTGCGGGATTGGGAGACCCTGTACTTC.

The table lists this clonotype with a few counts. The rearrangement links TRBV7-3 to TRBJ2-1; 9 bases match TRBD1. This CDR3 is 16 amino acids long. Germline V gene data show CDR1 as SGHTA and CDR2 as FQGTGA. V lost 5 bases and J lost 5; bases outside the gene matches: 10. CDR3 nucleotide sequence: TGTGCCAGCAGCAAGACCCGGGACAGGGTTCACAATGAGCAGTTCTTC. Its protein is CASSKTRDRVHNEQFF.

Concerning this clonotype: It may be a read error: a sequence one base away is much more abundant. This CDR3 fails to terminate in the conserved phenylalanine or tryptophan, so it likely reflects a read error. The genes are TRBV7-3 and TRBJ2-2; a possible D gene is TRBD2 (6 bases). There are 16 residues in the CDR3. Trimming pared 1 base from V and 8 bases from J, leaving 17 bases between. Germline V CDR1 and CDR2: SGHTA, FQGTGA. CDR3 region: CASSLIAAAGKGELFS. Here the CDR3 DNA reads TGTGCCAGCAGCTTAATTGCCGCGGCGGGGAAAGGGGAGCTGTTTTCT.

In its sample, this clonotype was seen once. A much larger clone differs by one base, so this may be a read error. The gene calls are TRBV12-3 or TRBV12-4 and TRBJ1-2; no reliable D call. This CDR3 comprises 14 residues. The germline V and J ends were trimmed by 3 bases and 5 bases, with 13 bases remaining between them. The CDR3 region has the DNA TGTGCCAGCAGTTTGGGCATTCCGGTGTATGGCTACACCTTC. This encodes CASSLGIPVYGYTF.

Points on this clonotype: An end of the junction differs from the germline gene, which may be a read error. The chain combines TRBV12-3 or TRBV12-4 with TRBJ2-1, with no clear D. The CDR3 runs 17 residues. The CDR3 reads CARSPRPRSMAYNEQFF. The CDR3 bases are TGCGCCAGGAGTCCGCGCCCGAGAAGTATGGCCTACAATGAGCAGTTCTTC.

Comments on this clonotype: At one end the junction does not follow the germline gene, possibly because of a read error. V is TRBV11-2 and J is TRBJ2-1; no definite D call. Germline assignment: CDR1 SGHAT and CDR2 FQNNGV. CDR3 length: 14 amino acids. This chain's CDR3 is CACSLSRIGNEQFF. Here the CDR3 DNA reads TGTGCCTGCAGCTTATCCCGCATCGGTAATGAGCAGTTCTTC.

The chain couples TRBV28 to TRBJ1-6; a possible D gene is TRBD1 (5 bases). The CDR3 extends over 15 amino acids. The germline V gene encodes CDR1 MDHEN and CDR2 SYDVKM. V was clipped by 2 bases and J by 7 bases, with 12 bases between them. The CDR3 DNA reads TGTGCCAGCAGTTTACAGGGAGTTTCCAATTCACCCCTCCACTTT. It translates to CASSLQGVSNSPLHF.

There are a few counts of this clonotype. Being one base from a much bigger clone, this may be a read error. The CDR3 bases are TGTGCCAGCAGCCTTCGGGACGGACCGACTTCGGCCCAGTACTTC. This translates into CASSLRDGPTSAQYF. This chain connects TRBV7-8 to TRBJ2-5; D tentatively reads TRBD1 or TRBD2 (5 bases each). There are 15 residues in the CDR3. Trimming removed 5 bases at V and 9 bases at J, with 22 bases between. CDR1 is SGHVS and CDR2 is FQNEAQ in the germline V gene.

This clonotype was detected a few times. V usage is TRBV5-6 and J usage is TRBJ2-3; a possible D gene is TRBD1 (6 bases). This CDR3 region has 16 residues. Trimming cost V 3 bases and J 1 base, with 15 bases left between them. Germline V gene sequence: CDR1 SGHDT, CDR2 YYEEEE. The CDR3 DNA reads as TGTGCCAGCAGCTCCACCGGGACAACTCGCACAGATACGCAGTATTTT. It yields the protein CASSSTGTTRTDTQYF. The whole variable domain, remainder taken from reference TRBV5-6 and TRBJ2-3, is DAGVTQSPTHLIKTRGQQVTLRCSPKSGHDTVSWYQQALGQGPQFIFQYYEEEERQRGNFPDRFSGHQFPNYSSELNVNALLLGDSALYLCASSSTGTTRTDTQYFGPGTRLTVL.

In its sample, this clonotype was seen a few times. The chain couples TRBV6-2 or TRBV6-3 to TRBJ2-6; 10 nucleotides match TRBD2. The CDR3 consists of 21 residues. Per germline, CDR1 MNHEY and CDR2 SVGEGT. V lost 2 bases, J lost 0 bases, and 13 bases stayed unmatched. CDR3 region: CASSYPSASGSLSSGANVLTF. CDR3 sequence (DNA): TGTGCCAGCAGTTACCCCTCCGCTAGCGGGAGTCTGAGCTCTGGGGCCAACGTCCTGACTTTC.

The chain links TRBV28 to TRBJ1-1, with D perhaps matching TRBD1 (5 bases). V was pared by 8 bases and J by 7 bases, with 14 bases between. CDR3 size: 12 residues. Germline V lookup: CDR1 MDHEN, CDR2 SYDVKM. This CDR3 reads CASHDSRREAFF. The CDR3 nucleotides read TGTGCCAGCCACGACAGTAGACGTGAAGCTTTCTTT.

In the case of this clonotype: At one end, the junction sequence differs from germline, possibly due to a read error. The V gene is TRBV29-1, the J gene TRBJ2-1; TRBD1 or TRBD2 may be the D gene (5 bases each). CDR1 and CDR2 from the germline V gene are SQVTM and ANQGSEA. The CDR3 totals 14 residues. CDR3 residues: CSVELEGRGDEQFF. The CDR3 DNA follows: TGTAGCGTTGAACTGGAAGGTAGGGGAGATGAGCAGTTCTTC.

The rearrangement joins TRBV10-2 to TRBJ1-1, with 8 bases matching TRBD1. CDR3 length: 15 amino acids. Germline assignment: CDR1 WSHSY and CDR2 SAAADI. Trimming removed 7 bases from V and 4 bases from J; junction bases left unmatched: 11. The CDR3 sequence: CASIKDRARSTEAFF. Here the CDR3 DNA reads TGCGCCAGCATTAAGGACAGGGCCCGGAGCACTGAAGCTTTCTTT.